The next 9 T cell receptor beta chains were all read from a single sample in a study of blood T cells in healthy people across ages. Alongside a J-beta primer mix, a sample-barcoded 5' primer served in a second PCR lasting roughly 7 to 11 cycles. TCRdb re-called the 5' RACE reads with MiXCR, one entry per CDR3 protein. Here the sample spans 790,000 or so distinct CDR3 sequences, about 56% being singletons. What was sequenced was blood. These receptors all come from a man aged 40-49 years in good health.

In DNA form, the CDR3 reads TGTGCCAGCAGTGAGTTTTTCCTGGGACTAGCGGGAGCTGGCAATGAGCAGTTCTTC. Translating gives CASSEFFLGLAGAGNEQFF. The J gene is TRBJ2-1, the V gene TRBV2; 14 nucleotides line up with TRBD2. Germline-derived CDR1 and CDR2 are SNHLY and FYNNEI. The CDR3 runs to 19 residues. The trim removed 3 bases at V and 6 bases at J, leaving 13 bases unmatched. Complete variable domain (other parts from reference TRBV2 and TRBJ2-1): EPEVTQTPSHQVTQMGQEVILRCVPISNHLYFYWYRQILGQKVEFLVSFYNNEISEKSEIFDDQFSVERPDGSNFTLKIRSTKLEDSAMYFCASSEFFLGLAGAGNEQFFGPGTRLTVL.

The J gene is TRBJ1-2, the V gene TRBV4-2, with 9 nucleotides matching TRBD1. The CDR3 runs 16 residues. The V gene's germline CDR1 is LGHNA and CDR2 YNFKEQ. With V trimmed by 3 bases and J by 7 bases, 12 bases remained unmatched. The CDR3 sequence: CASSHPQTGGASGYTF. As DNA, the CDR3 is TGTGCCAGCAGCCATCCACAAACAGGGGGCGCAAGTGGCTACACCTTC.

The V and J genes are TRBV7-9 and TRBJ2-4; D is undetermined. This CDR3 has 12 amino acids. V lost 3 bases, J lost 5 bases, and 5 bases lay in between. From germline, CDR1 is SEHNR and CDR2 FQNEAQ (reference sequence). CDR3 region: CASSFRENIQYF. CDR3 DNA sequence: TGTGCCAGCAGCTTTCGAGAAAACATTCAGTACTTC. Full variable domain (outside the CDR3, taken from reference TRBV7-9 and TRBJ2-4): DTGVSQNPRHKITKRGQNVTFRCDPISEHNRLYWYRQTLGQGPEFLTYFQNEAQLEKSRLLSDRFSAERPKGSFSTLEIQRTEQGDSAMYLCASSFRENIQYFGAGTRLSVL.

The chain joins TRBV11-2 to TRBJ2-7; no clear D. CDR3 length: 16 residues. Trimming took off 5 bases at V and 3 bases at J, with 20 bases between the two ends. Germline CDR1 SGHAT, CDR2 FQNNGV. The CDR3 DNA is TGTGCCAGCAGCGCACGGACGACCCTTATTGACTACGAGCAGTACTTC. It is translated as CASSARTTLIDYEQYF. The variable domain in full, with the rest retrieved from reference TRBV11-2 and TRBJ2-7, is EAGVAQSPRYKIIEKRQSVAFWCNPISGHATLYWYQQILGQGPKLLIQFQNNGVVDDSQLPKDRFSAERLKGVDSTLKIQPAKLEDSAVYLCASSARTTLIDYEQYFGPGTRLTVT.

This clonotype has only one observation. The J gene is TRBJ1-1, the V gene TRBV30; 9 nucleotides agree with TRBD1. Germline assignment: CDR1 GTSNPN and CDR2 SVGIG (reference sequence). The CDR3 has 13 amino acids. With 3 bases clipped from V and 4 bases from J, the junction kept 3 bases outside the gene matches. The chain's CDR3 is CAWRTGGSTEAFF. CDR3 coding DNA: TGTGCCTGGAGGACAGGGGGAAGCACTGAAGCTTTCTTT.

This clonotype occurred a few times. The chain links TRBV7-2 to TRBJ2-1; either TRBD1 or TRBD2 may supply D (5 bases each). CDR1 SGHTA and CDR2 FQGNSA come from the germline V gene. CDR3 length equals 17 residues. Trimming removed 5 bases from V and 9 bases from J, with 26 bases in between. The CDR3 sequence: CASSKLGTGNRWFEQFF. Here the CDR3 DNA reads TGTGCCAGCAGCAAATTGGGGACCGGGAACAGGTGGTTTGAGCAGTTCTTC. Together with reference TRBV7-2 and TRBJ2-1, the CDR3 gives the full variable domain: GAGVSQSPSNKVTEKGKDVELRCDPISGHTALYWYRQSLGQGLEFLIYFQGNSAPDKSGLPSDRFSAERTGGSVSTLTIQRTQQEDSAVYLCASSKLGTGNRWFEQFFGPGTRLTVL.

There are many counts of this clonotype. CDR3 residues: CSVNSGSSGANVLTF. CDR3 DNA sequence: TGCAGCGTGAATAGCGGGAGCTCTGGGGCCAACGTCCTGACTTTC. This chain connects TRBV29-1 to TRBJ2-6, with 9 nucleotides matching TRBD2. Germline V gene lookup returns CDR1 SQVTM and CDR2 ANQGSEA. The CDR3 has 15 amino acids. J lost 0 bases, V lost 6 bases, and 3 bases had no gene match.

This clonotype appeared once. One end of the junction is discordant with germline, which a read error may explain. The chain couples TRBV25-1 to TRBJ2-1; unclear D gene. Germline V gene sequence: CDR1 MGHDK, CDR2 SYGVNS. The CDR3 extends over 15 amino acids. The CDR3 DNA reads as TGTGCCAGCAGTGAGGGATGGACCTCCTACAATGGGCAGTTCTTC. Translation gives CASSEGWTSYNGQFF.

The chain employs TRBV21-1 and TRBJ1-2; the table gives TRBD1 as D, unverified against the DNA. TRBV21-1 is a documented pseudogene. The CDR3 runs to 14 residues. The CDR3 reads CASSKTGGKGGYTF. Here the CDR3 DNA reads TGTGCCAGCAGCAAAACAGGGGGCAAGGGTGGCTACACCTTC.